A selection of T cell receptor beta chains follows, all from one sample in a study of identical twins. In TCRdb, the 5' RACE reads were re-called with MiXCR into one record per CDR3 protein. The table has roughly 1,500,000 distinct CDR3 sequences, around 33% seen once. The sample comprised cord blood. These receptors were taken from a newborn girl in good health. Both conserved end residues are part of each CDR3. D genes are given only for firm matches. Clone size is stated in some rows and not others, as once, few, many or a class when expanded.

v_gene	abundance	j_gene	d_gene	CDR3aa	CDR3nt
TRBV27	.	TRBJ1-5	.	CASSFQGANQPQHF	TGTGCCAGCAGTTTTCAAGGGGCGAATCAGCCCCAGCATTTT
TRBV12-3/TRBV12-4	few	TRBJ1-4	TRBD1	CASSDGTVNEKLFF	TGTGCCAGCAGTGACGGGACAGTGAATGAAAAACTGTTTTTT
TRBV7-2	.	TRBJ2-3	.	CASSQRVTHGDTQYF	TGTGCCAGCAGCCAGCGGGTAACCCATGGAGATACGCAGTATTTT
TRBV7-9	.	TRBJ2-7	.	CASSPTPSSYEQYF	TGTGCCAGCAGCCCGACACCGAGCTCCTACGAGCAGTACTTC
TRBV12-3/TRBV12-4	.	TRBJ1-5	.	CASSLVAANQLQHF	TGTGCCAGCAGTTTAGTGGCAGCCAATCAGCTCCAGCATTTT
TRBV2	.	TRBJ2-7	.	CASSEVVWGAGSHEQYF	TGTGCCAGCAGTGAAGTTGTGTGGGGGGCCGGCTCCCACGAGCAGTACTTC
TRBV11-2	.	TRBJ2-1	.	CASSLLFGSLTYNEQFF	TGTGCCAGCAGCTTATTATTCGGGAGTCTGACCTACAATGAGCAGTTCTTC
TRBV27	few	TRBJ2-7	TRBD2	CASSSRRGGTQRSYEQYF	TGTGCCAGCAGTTCTAGACGGGGGGGGACACAGAGATCCTACGAGCAGTACTTC
TRBV12-3/TRBV12-4	many	TRBJ2-7	.	CASSTYYEQYF	TGTGCCAGCAGCACTTACTACGAGCAGTACTTC
TRBV3-1	many	TRBJ2-3	TRBD2	CASSQAGGLTDTQYF	TGTGCCAGCAGCCAAGCGGGGGGGCTAACAGATACGCAGTATTTT
TRBV7-9	.	TRBJ1-4	.	CASSLGGTANEKLFF	TGTGCCAGCAGCTTAGGCGGGACGGCTAATGAAAAACTGTTTTTT
TRBV5-1	.	TRBJ2-5	TRBD1	CASSMTGAQETQYF	TGCGCCAGCAGCATGACAGGGGCCCAAGAGACCCAGTACTTC
TRBV20-1	.	TRBJ2-1	TRBD2	CSALVVGLAKSGEQFF	TGCAGTGCTTTGGTAGTTGGACTAGCAAAATCCGGTGAGCAGTTCTTC
TRBV11-2	.	TRBJ2-3	TRBD2	CASSLAERGGLGDTQYF	TGTGCCAGCAGCTTAGCGGAGCGGGGGGGCCTAGGAGATACGCAGTATTTT
TRBV7-2	many	TRBJ2-1	TRBD2	CASSQSSGSYNEQFF	TGTGCCAGCAGCCAATCTAGCGGGAGCTACAATGAGCAGTTCTTC
TRBV5-1	.	TRBJ2-2	.	CASSFPRGGELFF	TGCGCCAGCAGCTTCCCTCGGGGCGGGGAGCTGTTTTTT
TRBV6-2/TRBV6-3	.	TRBJ2-7	.	CASSANRAYEQYF	TGTGCCAGCAGTGCAAACAGGGCGTACGAGCAGTACTTC
TRBV6-6	few	TRBJ2-1	.	CASSRRAKGGYNEQFF	TGTGCCAGCAGCCGCCGGGCGAAAGGCGGCTACAATGAGCAGTTCTTC
TRBV7-9	.	TRBJ2-3	.	CASLSPGTDTQYF	TGTGCCAGCCTTAGCCCGGGCACAGATACGCAGTATTTT
TRBV5-1	few	TRBJ1-1	.	CASSPIPGANTEAFF	TGCGCCAGCAGCCCCATTCCCGGGGCGAACACTGAAGCTTTCTTT
TRBV27	few	TRBJ2-6	.	CASSLSSSRSSGANVLTF	TGTGCCAGCAGTTTATCGTCCTCACGCAGCTCTGGGGCCAACGTCCTGACTTTC
TRBV7-9	.	TRBJ1-3	.	CASSLTSGSGNTIYF	TGTGCCAGCAGCTTAACGAGCGGCTCTGGAAACACCATATATTTT